The 14 T cell receptor beta chains listed next were all sequenced from one sample in a study of human T cells and chemical hapten exposure. TCRdb ran MiXCR on the RACE reads and lists one entry per CDR3 protein. The sample includes approximately 50,000 distinct CDR3 sequences, approximately 9.7% of them seen just once. Described time point: pre-sensitization, week 0. Treatment reported: therapeutic diphenylcyclopropenone sensitization with weekly scalp DPC. Unfractionated whole blood served as the source for total RNA extraction. This sample comprised whole blood, obtained in connection with sensitization to the hapten diphenylcyclopropenone (DPC). These TCRs come from a woman in her 30s with alopecia areata. Some clones in this sample may be carry-over from other donors' samples.

This clonotype was counted only a few times. The rearrangement uses TRBV12-5 and TRBJ2-1; a possible D gene is TRBD1 (6 bases). The germline V gene has CDR1 LGHNT and CDR2 FRNRAP. The CDR3 loop spans 14 amino acids. V was pared by 3 bases and J by 1 base, with 7 bases between. The CDR3 here is CASGFQGSYNEQFF. Written as DNA, the CDR3 is TGTGCTAGTGGTTTTCAGGGGTCCTACAATGAGCAGTTCTTC.

CDR3 coding DNA: TGTGCCAGCAGCCTCAAAGGGGGGGGGATCGATGGCTACACCTTC. This translates into CASSLKGGGIDGYTF. The rearrangement links TRBV14 to TRBJ1-2; TRBD1 is a possible D gene (6 bases). The germline V and J ends were trimmed by 4 bases and 6 bases, with 18 bases remaining between them. Germline V gene data show CDR1 as SGHDN and CDR2 as FVKESK. The CDR3 totals 15 residues.

This clonotype appeared many times. The chain has TRBV20-1 and TRBJ1-5; D not resolved. The CDR3 has 13 residues. Trimming shortened V by 3 bases and J by 4 bases, and 10 bases separated the two germline ends. Germline V gene sequence: CDR1 DFQATT, CDR2 SNEGSKA (reference sequence). The CDR3: CSARTGGNQPQHF. CDR3 DNA sequence: TGCAGTGCTAGGACCGGAGGGAATCAGCCCCAGCATTTT.

Many counts were recorded for this clonotype. Written as DNA, the CDR3 is TGTGCCAGCAGTTTGGGCAGCAACTCCTATAATTCACCCCTCCACTTT. Translated: CASSLGSNSYNSPLHF. This chain joins TRBV28 and TRBJ1-6; unclear D gene. Trimming shortened V by 3 bases and J by 0 bases, and 9 bases separated the two germline ends. The CDR3 totals 16 residues. Germline V lookup: CDR1 MDHEN, CDR2 SYDVKM.

This clonotype has ten or more counts. The rearrangement joins TRBV25-1 to TRBJ2-3; D could derive from TRBD1 or TRBD2 (5 bases each). V lost 4 bases and J 0 bases, leaving 11 bases between the germline ends. The CDR3 spans 15 residues. Germline V CDR1 and CDR2: MGHDK, SYGVNS. DNA for the CDR3: TGTGCCAGCAGTGGCCAGAGGGGTAGCACAGATACGCAGTATTTT. It is translated as CASSGQRGSTDTQYF.

The genes are TRBV20-1 and TRBJ2-3, with 15 bases matching TRBD2. Germline CDR1 DFQATT, CDR2 SNEGSKA (reference sequence). The V and J ends lost 5 bases and 5 bases, in that order; junction bases with no gene match: 5. The CDR3 is made up of 15 amino acids. The CDR3 region has the DNA TGCAGTGCTTCCGGACTAGCGGGGGGGGTAGATACGCAGTATTTT. Encoded protein: CSASGLAGGVDTQYF.

The J gene is TRBJ1-3, the V gene TRBV6-5; D possibly corresponds to TRBD1 (6 bases). Germline assignment: CDR1 MNHEY and CDR2 SVGAGI. This CDR3 region has 15 residues. Trimming pared 2 bases from V and 4 bases from J, leaving 12 bases between. CDR3 in DNA: TGTGCCAGCAGTTACCTGCCAGGGGCAGGAAACACCATATATTTT. It is translated as CASSYLPGAGNTIYF.

This sequence joins TRBV4-1 and TRBJ1-5, with TRBD1 matching 10 bases. Germline V gives CDR1 MGHRA, CDR2 YSYEKL. This CDR3 contains 15 residues. V trimming: 3 bases; J trimming: 3 bases; junction bases outside the gene matches: 2. CDR3 loop: CASSQGTGVNQPQHF. The CDR3 region has the DNA TGCGCCAGCAGCCAGGGGACAGGGGTCAATCAGCCCCAGCATTTT.

This clonotype was seen at least ten times. The CDR3 loop reads CASSRRGTGSNQPQHF. The CDR3 DNA reads TGTGCCAGCAGCCGAAGAGGGACAGGGAGCAATCAGCCCCAGCATTTT. This rearrangement joins TRBV6-5 to TRBJ1-5; TRBD1 agrees at 9 bases. With 6 bases clipped from V and 1 base from J, the junction kept 7 bases outside the gene matches. From germline, CDR1 is MNHEY and CDR2 SVGAGI. The CDR3 has 16 amino acids.

The chain recombines TRBV29-1 with TRBJ2-1; D gene unclear. Trimming shortened V by 0 bases and J by 0 bases, and 15 bases separated the two germline ends. The CDR3 sequence is 17 residues long. The germline CDR1 and CDR2 sequences are SQVTM and ANQGSEA. CDR3 amino acids: CSVEDLGKISSYNEQFF. CDR3 nucleotides: TGCAGCGTTGAAGATCTAGGAAAAATCAGCTCCTACAATGAGCAGTTCTTC.

V and J are TRBV3-1 and TRBJ1-5; D is ambiguous. The V end was cut by 2 bases, the J end by 5 bases, with 7 bases between. This CDR3 has 13 amino acids. Germline V gives CDR1 LGHDT, CDR2 YNNKEL (reference sequence). In DNA form, the CDR3 reads TGTGCCAGCAGCCAATTCCGGGATCAGCCCCAGCATTTT. Its protein is CASSQFRDQPQHF.

This clonotype was counted a few times. The rearrangement links TRBV5-1 to TRBJ1-2, with 7 positions matching TRBD1. There are 14 residues in the CDR3. Germline trimming cut 3 bases from V and 0 bases from J; bases unmatched to any gene: 2. Germline V gene sequence: CDR1 SGHRS, CDR2 YFSETQ. CDR3 bases: TGCGCCAGCAGCTGGACAGGTCCTAACTATGGCTACACCTTC. Protein sequence: CASSWTGPNYGYTF.

This clonotype was counted between two and nine times. Written as DNA, the CDR3 is TGTGCCAGCACCCCCCCGGGACTAGCTTACGAGCAGTACTTC. It yields the protein CASTPPGLAYEQYF. The chain employs TRBV6-5 and TRBJ2-7; 9 positions match TRBD2. The CDR3 totals 14 residues. CDR1 is MNHEY and CDR2 is SVGAGI in the germline V gene. The J segment lost 4 bases and the V segment lost 7 bases, leaving 8 bases of the junction unmatched.

This chain joins TRBV7-2 and TRBJ2-1; perhaps TRBD1 as D (6 bases). Germline loops: CDR1 SGHTA, CDR2 FQGNSA. V lost 2 bases, J lost 7 bases, and 12 bases lay in between. The CDR3 is made up of 14 amino acids. Here the CDR3 DNA reads TGTGCCAGCAGCTTACCCCAGGGGCGAAATGAGCAGTTCTTC. It yields the protein CASSLPQGRNEQFF.